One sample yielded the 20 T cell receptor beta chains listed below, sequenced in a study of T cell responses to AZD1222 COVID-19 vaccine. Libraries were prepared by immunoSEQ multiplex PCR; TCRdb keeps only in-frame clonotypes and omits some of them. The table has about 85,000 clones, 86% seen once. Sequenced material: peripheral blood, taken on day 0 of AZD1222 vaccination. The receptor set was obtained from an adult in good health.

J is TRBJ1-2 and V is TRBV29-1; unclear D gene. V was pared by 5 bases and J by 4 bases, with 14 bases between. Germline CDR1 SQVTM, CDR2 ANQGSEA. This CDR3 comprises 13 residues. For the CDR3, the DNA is TGCAGCGTTTTCTCAGCCCACTTCTATGGCTACACCTTC. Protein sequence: CSVFSAHFYGYTF.

This chain's CDR3 is CAPNLGPGGLAGGARQYF. CDR3 bases: TGTGCCCCAAACCTAGGCCCCGGGGGACTAGCGGGAGGGGCGCGGCAGTACTTC. This chain joins TRBV19 and TRBJ2-7; 16 bases fit TRBD2. Germline V gene sequence: CDR1 LNHDA, CDR2 SQIVND (reference sequence). This CDR3 has 18 residues. The trim removed 11 bases at V and 9 bases at J, leaving 22 bases unmatched. Looking up the rest from reference TRBV19 and TRBJ2-7 gives the full variable domain: DGGITQSPKYLFRKEGQNVTLSCEQNLNHDAMYWYRQDPGQGLRLIYYSQIVNDFQKGDIAEGYSVSREKKESFPLTVTSAQKNPTAFYLCAPNLGPGGLAGGARQYFGPGTRLTVT.

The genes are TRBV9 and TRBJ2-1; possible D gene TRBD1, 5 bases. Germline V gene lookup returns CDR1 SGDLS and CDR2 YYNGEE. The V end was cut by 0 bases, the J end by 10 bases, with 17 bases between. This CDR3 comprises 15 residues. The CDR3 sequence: CASSVVLAGKFEQFF. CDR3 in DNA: TGTGCCAGCAGCGTAGTTCTGGCAGGGAAATTCGAGCAGTTCTTC.

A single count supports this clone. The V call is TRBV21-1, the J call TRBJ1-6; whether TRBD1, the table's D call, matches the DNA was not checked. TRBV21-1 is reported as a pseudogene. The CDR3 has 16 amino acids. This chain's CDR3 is CARTPRDTMRNSPLHF. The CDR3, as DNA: TGTGCCAGAACACCTCGGGACACTATGAGGAATTCACCCCTCCACTTT.

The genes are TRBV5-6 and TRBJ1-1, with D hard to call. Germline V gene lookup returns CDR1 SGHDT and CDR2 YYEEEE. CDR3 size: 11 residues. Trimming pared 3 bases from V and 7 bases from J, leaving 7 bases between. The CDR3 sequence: CASSWLGEAFF. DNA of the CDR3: TGTGCCAGCAGCTGGCTTGGTGAAGCTTTCTTT.

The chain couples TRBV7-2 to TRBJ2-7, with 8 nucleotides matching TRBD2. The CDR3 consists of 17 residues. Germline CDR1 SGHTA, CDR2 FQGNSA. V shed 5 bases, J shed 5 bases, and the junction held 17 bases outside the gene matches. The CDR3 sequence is CASSPVGLAGGENEQYF. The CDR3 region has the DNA TGTGCCAGCAGCCCAGTAGGTCTAGCGGGCGGGGAGAACGAGCAGTACTTC.

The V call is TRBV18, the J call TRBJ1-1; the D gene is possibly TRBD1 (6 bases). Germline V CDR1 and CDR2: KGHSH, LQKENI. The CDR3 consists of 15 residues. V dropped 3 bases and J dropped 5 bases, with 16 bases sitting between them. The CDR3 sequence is CASSPRQESKTEAFF. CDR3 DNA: TGTGCCAGCTCACCCCGACAGGAGTCGAAGACTGAAGCTTTCTTT. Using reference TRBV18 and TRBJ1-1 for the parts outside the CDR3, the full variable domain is NAGVMQNPRHLVRRRGQEARLRCSPMKGHSHVYWYRQLPEEGLKFMVYLQKENIIDESGMPKERFSAEFPKEGPSILRIQQVVRGDSAAYFCASSPRQESKTEAFFGQGTRLTVV.

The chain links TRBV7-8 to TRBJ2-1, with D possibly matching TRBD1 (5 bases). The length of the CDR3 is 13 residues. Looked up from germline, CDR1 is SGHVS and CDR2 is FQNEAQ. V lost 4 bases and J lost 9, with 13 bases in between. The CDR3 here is CASSSTGIGEQFF. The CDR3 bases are TGTGCCAGCAGCTCCACAGGAATAGGTGAGCAGTTCTTC.

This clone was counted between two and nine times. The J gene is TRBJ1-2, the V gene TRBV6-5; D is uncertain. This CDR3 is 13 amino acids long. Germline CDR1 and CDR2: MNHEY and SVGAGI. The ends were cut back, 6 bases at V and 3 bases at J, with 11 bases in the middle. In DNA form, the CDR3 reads TGTGCCAGCAGCCTAGGACCGTACTATGGCTACACCTTC. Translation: CASSLGPYYGYTF.

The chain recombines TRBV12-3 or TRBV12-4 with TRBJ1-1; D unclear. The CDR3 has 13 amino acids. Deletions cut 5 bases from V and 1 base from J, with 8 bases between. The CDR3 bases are TGTGCCAGCAGTCCCGTACGGAACACTGAAGCTTTCTTT. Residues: CASSPVRNTEAFF.

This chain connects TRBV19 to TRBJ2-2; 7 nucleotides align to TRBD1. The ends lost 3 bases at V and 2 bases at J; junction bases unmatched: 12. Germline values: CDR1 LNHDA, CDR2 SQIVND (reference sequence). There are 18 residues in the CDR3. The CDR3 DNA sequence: TGTGCCAGTAGTATGAAAGTGACCGGGACAGCCAACACCGGGGAGCTGTTTTTT. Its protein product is CASSMKVTGTANTGELFF.

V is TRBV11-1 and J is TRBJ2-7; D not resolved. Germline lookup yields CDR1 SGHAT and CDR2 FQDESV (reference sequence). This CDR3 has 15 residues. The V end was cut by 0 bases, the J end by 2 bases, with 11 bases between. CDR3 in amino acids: CASSLAGSKAYEQYF. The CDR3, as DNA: TGTGCCAGCAGCTTAGCCGGTAGCAAGGCCTACGAGCAGTACTTC.

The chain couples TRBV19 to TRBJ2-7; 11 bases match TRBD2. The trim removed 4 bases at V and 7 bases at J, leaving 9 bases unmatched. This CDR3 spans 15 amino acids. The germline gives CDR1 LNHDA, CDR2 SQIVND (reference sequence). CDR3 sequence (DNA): TGTGCCAGTAGTAGCCGGGCGGGACTAGCGGAGGAGCAGTACTTC. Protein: CASSSRAGLAEEQYF.

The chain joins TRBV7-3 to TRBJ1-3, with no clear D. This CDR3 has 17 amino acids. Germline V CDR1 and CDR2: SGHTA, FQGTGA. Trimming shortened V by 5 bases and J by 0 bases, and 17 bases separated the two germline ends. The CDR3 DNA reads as TGTGCCAGCAGCCCAGCCCTTGACTTGTACTCTGGAAACACCATATATTTT. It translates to CASSPALDLYSGNTIYF.

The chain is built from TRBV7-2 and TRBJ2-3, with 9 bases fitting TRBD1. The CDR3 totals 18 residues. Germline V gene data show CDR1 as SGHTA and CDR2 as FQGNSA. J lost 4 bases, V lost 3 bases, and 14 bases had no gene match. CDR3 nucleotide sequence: TGTGCCAGCAGCTTCGGGACAGGGCGGCGTAATCTAGCAGATACGCAGTATTTT. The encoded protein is CASSFGTGRRNLADTQYF.

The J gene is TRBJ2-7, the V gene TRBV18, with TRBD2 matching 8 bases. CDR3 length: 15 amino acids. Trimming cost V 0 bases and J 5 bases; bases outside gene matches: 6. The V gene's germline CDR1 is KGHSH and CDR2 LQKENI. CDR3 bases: TGTGCCAGCTCACCACCGTACGGGAGGGGCGACGAGCAGTACTTC. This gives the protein CASSPPYGRGDEQYF.

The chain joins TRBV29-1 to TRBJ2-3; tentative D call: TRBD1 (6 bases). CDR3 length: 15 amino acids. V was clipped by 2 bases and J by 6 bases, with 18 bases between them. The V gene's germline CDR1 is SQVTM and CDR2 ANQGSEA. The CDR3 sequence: CSVESSRGSRDTQYF. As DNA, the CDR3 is TGCAGCGTTGAATCCAGCAGGGGAAGTCGGGATACGCAGTATTTT.

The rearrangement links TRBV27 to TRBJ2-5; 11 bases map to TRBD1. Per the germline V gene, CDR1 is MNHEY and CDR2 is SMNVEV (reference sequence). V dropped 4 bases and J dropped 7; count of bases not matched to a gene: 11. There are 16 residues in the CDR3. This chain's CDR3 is CASSSNRDRGKGTQYF. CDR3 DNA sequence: TGTGCCAGCAGTTCGAACCGGGACAGGGGGAAAGGGACCCAGTACTTC.

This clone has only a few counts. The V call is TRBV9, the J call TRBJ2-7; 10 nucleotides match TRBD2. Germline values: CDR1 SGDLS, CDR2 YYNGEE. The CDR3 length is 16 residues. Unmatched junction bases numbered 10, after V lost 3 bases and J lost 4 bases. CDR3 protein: CASSALSSGRGYEQYF. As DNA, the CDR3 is TGTGCCAGCAGCGCCCTCTCTAGCGGGAGAGGGTACGAGCAGTACTTC.

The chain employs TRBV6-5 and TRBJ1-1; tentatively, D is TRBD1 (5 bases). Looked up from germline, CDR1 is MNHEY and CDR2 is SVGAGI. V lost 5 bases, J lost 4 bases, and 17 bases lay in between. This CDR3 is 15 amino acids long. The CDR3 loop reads CASSPRDLRGTEAFF. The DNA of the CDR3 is TGTGCCAGCAGTCCCAGGGACCTGAGAGGCACTGAAGCTTTCTTT.